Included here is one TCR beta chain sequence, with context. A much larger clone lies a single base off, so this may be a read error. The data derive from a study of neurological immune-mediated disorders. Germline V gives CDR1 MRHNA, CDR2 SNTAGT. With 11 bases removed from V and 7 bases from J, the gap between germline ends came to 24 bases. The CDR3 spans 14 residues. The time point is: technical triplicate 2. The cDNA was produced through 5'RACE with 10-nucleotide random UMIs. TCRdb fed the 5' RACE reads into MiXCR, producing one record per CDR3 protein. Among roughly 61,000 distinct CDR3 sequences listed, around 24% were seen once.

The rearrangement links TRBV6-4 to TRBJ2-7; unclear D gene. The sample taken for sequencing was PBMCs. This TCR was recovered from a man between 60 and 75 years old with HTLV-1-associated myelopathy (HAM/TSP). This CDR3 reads CARQGQVGTMEQYF. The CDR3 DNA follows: TGTGCCCGTCAAGGGCAGGTAGGCACTATGGAGCAGTACTTC.